Below are 21 T cell receptor beta chains sequenced from a single sample in a study of beta chain features in type 1 diabetes. Expressed TCRB transcripts were sequenced because the isolated RNA had all been reverse transcribed beforehand. The assay was immunoSEQ multiplex PCR, and TCRdb's table has in-frame clones only and misses some. The table includes about 900,000 clones, roughly 16% detected once. Sequences were obtained from naive CD4+ T cells from blood. Source of these receptors: a woman aged 18-29 years in good health.

This clone turned up a few times. The chain combines TRBV7-2 with TRBJ2-2; 14 bases line up with TRBD2. Germline CDR1 and CDR2: SGHTA and FQGNSA. CDR3 size: 17 residues. The CDR3 nucleotides are TGTGTACTGGGACTAGCGGGAGAAATTGAGGACACCGGGGAGCTGTTTTTT. The encoded protein is CVLGLAGEIEDTGELFF.

This clone showed up just a few times. The chain uses TRBV7-9 and TRBJ2-1; 7 bases fit TRBD1. V lost 1 base to trimming and J lost 7 bases; unmatched junction nucleotides: 4. CDR1 and CDR2 (germline): SEHNR, FQNEAQ (reference sequence). This CDR3 has 14 amino acids. The CDR3 DNA is TGTGCCAGCAGCTTAGGGATGACAGGGAATGAGCAGTTCTTC. The encoded protein is CASSLGMTGNEQFF.

The chain is built from TRBV9 and TRBJ2-1, with 9 nucleotides matching TRBD1. After removal of 3 bases from V and 7 bases from J, the junction contained 5 bases not matched to a gene. The V gene's germline CDR1 is SGDLS and CDR2 YYNGEE. This CDR3 is 14 amino acids long. CDR3 sequence reads: CASSEGQGKNEQFF. CDR3 sequence (DNA): TGTGCCAGCAGCGAGGGACAGGGTAAAAATGAGCAGTTCTTC. The full variable domain, rest sourced from reference TRBV9 and TRBJ2-1, is DSGVTQTPKHLITATGQRVTLRCSPRSGDLSVYWYQQSLDQGLQFLIQYYNGEERAKGNILERFSAQQFPDLHSELNLSSLELGDSALYFCASSEGQGKNEQFFGPGTRLTVL.

This clone was observed a handful of times. This chain joins TRBV6-5 and TRBJ2-4; tentative D call: TRBD2 (5 bases). V was shortened by 8 bases and J by 0 bases, with 14 bases between the two germline ends. In germline, CDR1 is MNHEY, CDR2 SVGAGI. The CDR3 length is 15 residues. The CDR3 reads CASARGGLAKNIQYF. CDR3 in DNA: TGTGCCAGCGCACGCGGTGGACTAGCCAAAAACATTCAGTACTTC.

This clone was counted a few times. DNA for the CDR3: TGTGCCAGCAGTTTATTGTCCTCAAGCTCCTACGAGCAGTACTTC. Its protein product is CASSLLSSSSYEQYF. The gene calls are TRBV27 and TRBJ2-7, with D unclear. V was trimmed by 1 base and J by 0 bases, leaving 10 bases between them. The CDR3 totals 15 residues. Per germline, CDR1 MNHEY and CDR2 SMNVEV (reference sequence).

This rearrangement joins TRBV4-3 to TRBJ1-4; 7 nucleotides line up with TRBD1. Germline V gene lookup returns CDR1 LGHNA and CDR2 YSLEER. V lost 0 bases and J lost 4; bases outside the gene matches: 2. CDR3 length: 15 residues. The CDR3 is CASSQEGQLNEKLFF. CDR3 in DNA: TGCGCCAGCAGCCAAGAGGGACAGCTTAATGAAAAACTGTTTTTT.

This clone was found a few times. The rearrangement links TRBV29-1 to TRBJ2-2; 7 nucleotides agree with TRBD2. The CDR3 runs 15 residues. Trimming cost V 7 bases and J 0 bases; bases outside gene matches: 8. Germline V gene lookup returns CDR1 SQVTM and CDR2 ANQGSEA. CDR3 loop: CSARSGLANTGELFF. CDR3 nucleotide sequence: TGCAGCGCCCGGAGCGGACTAGCGAACACCGGGGAGCTGTTTTTT.

The V gene is TRBV5-6, the J gene TRBJ1-2; no reliable D call. The germline V gene encodes CDR1 SGHDT and CDR2 YYEEEE. The CDR3 is made up of 15 amino acids. Trimming took off 2 bases at V and 6 bases at J, with 17 bases between the two ends. CDR3 region: CASSLDFATWHGYTF. CDR3 in DNA: TGTGCCAGCAGCTTAGATTTCGCAACGTGGCATGGCTACACCTTC.

The genes are TRBV10-3 and TRBJ1-1; D not resolved. CDR1 ENHRY and CDR2 SYGVKD come from the germline V gene. Deletions cut 4 bases from V and 5 bases from J, with 14 bases between. CDR3 length equals 14 residues. The CDR3 loop reads CAISVEGGWTEAFF. DNA for the CDR3: TGTGCCATCAGTGTTGAGGGAGGTTGGACTGAAGCTTTCTTT.

The chain joins TRBV5-1 to TRBJ1-1; possibly TRBD1 for D (5 bases). CDR1 SGHRS and CDR2 YFSETQ come from the germline V gene. This CDR3 is 15 amino acids long. V was clipped by 7 bases and J by 0 bases, with 16 bases between them. CDR3 region: CASGNQDTLNTEAFF. In DNA form, the CDR3 reads TGCGCCAGCGGTAATCAGGACACCTTGAACACTGAAGCTTTCTTT. The whole variable domain, filled in from reference TRBV5-1 and TRBJ1-1, reads KAGVTQTPRYLIKTRGQQVTLSCSPISGHRSVSWYQQTPGQGLQFLFEYFSETQRNKGNFPGRFSGRQFSNSRSEMNVSTLELGDSALYLCASGNQDTLNTEAFFGQGTRLTVV.

The sample holds a few counts of this clone. This rearrangement joins TRBV5-4 to TRBJ1-1; 7 positions agree with TRBD1. The germline CDR1 and CDR2 sequences are SGHNT and YYREEE (reference sequence). Unmatched junction bases numbered 7, after V lost 4 bases and J lost 10 bases. The CDR3 contains 12 residues. In DNA form, the CDR3 reads TGTGCCAGCAGCGGGGACAGTGGGGGAGCTTTCTTT. It codes for CASSGDSGGAFF.

V usage is TRBV18 and J usage is TRBJ2-7, with D possibly TRBD1 on 5 matching bases. Trimming left V 5 bases short and J 3 bases short, with 11 bases between. The V gene's germline CDR1 is KGHSH and CDR2 LQKENI. The CDR3 totals 13 residues. CDR3 nucleotides: TGTGCCAGCTCAGCCGGCAGGGACTACGAGCAGTACTTC. This translates into CASSAGRDYEQYF.

The chain joins TRBV10-2 to TRBJ2-7, with 9 bases lining up with TRBD2. J was trimmed by 2 bases and V by 7 bases; bases with no gene match: 6. The germline V gene has CDR1 WSHSY and CDR2 SAAADI. The CDR3 has 14 amino acids. This chain's CDR3 is CASMSSGRPYEQYF. CDR3 DNA sequence: TGCGCCAGCATGTCCAGCGGGAGGCCCTACGAGCAGTACTTC.

The chain combines TRBV4-2 with TRBJ2-1; perhaps TRBD2 as D (6 bases). Trimming pared 1 base from V and 10 bases from J, leaving 14 bases between. Looked up from germline, CDR1 is LGHNA and CDR2 is YNFKEQ. This CDR3 is 14 amino acids long. The CDR3: CASSQGDMGREQFF. DNA for the CDR3: TGTGCCAGCAGCCAAGGTGATATGGGGAGGGAGCAGTTCTTC.

This clone was counted a few times. This rearrangement joins TRBV28 to TRBJ2-1; possibly TRBD1 or TRBD2 for D (7 bases each). Germline V lookup: CDR1 MDHEN, CDR2 SYDVKM. The V end was cut by 5 bases, the J end by 8 bases, with 16 bases between. The CDR3 runs 14 residues. The CDR3 sequence: CASSPGGGFYEQFF. The CDR3 region has the DNA TGTGCCAGCAGTCCAGGGGGAGGGTTCTATGAGCAGTTCTTC.

This chain uses TRBV7-2 with TRBJ2-7, with 11 bases that match TRBD2. Germline CDR1 SGHTA, CDR2 FQGNSA. Losses at the gene ends were 5 bases for V and 2 bases for J; bases not matched to a gene: 5. This CDR3 has 15 amino acids. The DNA for the CDR3 is TGTGCCAGCAGCAGTAGCGGGAGGGCTGCCTACGAGCAGTACTTC. Its translation: CASSSSGRAAYEQYF.

This clone was counted between two and nine times. The gene calls are TRBV30 and TRBJ2-3; 9 bases align to TRBD2. Unmatched junction bases numbered 3, after V lost 5 bases and J lost 15 bases. This CDR3 has 9 residues. Germline lookup yields CDR1 GTSNPN and CDR2 SVGIG (reference sequence). The CDR3 DNA is TGTGCCTGGGGGACTAGCTACTATTTT. Translating it yields CAWGTSYYF.

The gene calls are TRBV11-2 and TRBJ2-7; TRBD2 agrees at 7 bases. CDR3 length: 15 amino acids. The junction had 9 bases not matched to a gene; V was cut back by 2 bases and J by 5 bases. Germline V lookup: CDR1 SGHAT, CDR2 FQNNGV. CDR3 region: CASSLRRESNHEQYF. The CDR3, as DNA: TGTGCCAGCAGCTTAAGGCGGGAGTCGAACCACGAGCAGTACTTC.

The rearrangement uses TRBV19 and TRBJ2-1; TRBD1 matches 7 bases. The CDR3 is 18 residues long. Trimming at V came to 7 bases and at J to 5 bases, leaving 20 bases not matched to a gene. Germline V CDR1 and CDR2: LNHDA, SQIVND (reference sequence). CDR3 amino acids: CASTNYRGYLPGNNEQFF. The CDR3 DNA reads TGTGCCAGTACTAATTACAGGGGCTATTTACCTGGGAACAATGAGCAGTTCTTC.

This clone was seen a handful of times. Other DNA sequences in the same sample also yield this CDR3. This sequence joins TRBV7-2 and TRBJ2-1, with TRBD2 matching over 8 bases. This CDR3 is built from 15 residues. Germline lookup yields CDR1 SGHTA and CDR2 FQGNSA. V lost 0 bases to trimming and J lost 8 bases; unmatched junction nucleotides: 6. The DNA of the CDR3 is TGTGCCAGCAGCTTAGCGAGCGGGAGTTCGTATGAGCAGTTCTTC. Its translation: CASSLASGSSYEQFF.

This clone was seen a few times. The V gene is TRBV6-1, the J gene TRBJ2-2; 9 bases are a match to TRBD1. This CDR3 region has 15 residues. Germline CDR1 is MNHNS and CDR2 is SASEGT. V lost 8 bases and J lost 4; bases outside the gene matches: 8. CDR3 protein: CASSPGQGRTGELFF. The CDR3 DNA reads TGTGCCAGCTCACCGGGACAGGGACGCACCGGGGAGCTGTTTTTT.